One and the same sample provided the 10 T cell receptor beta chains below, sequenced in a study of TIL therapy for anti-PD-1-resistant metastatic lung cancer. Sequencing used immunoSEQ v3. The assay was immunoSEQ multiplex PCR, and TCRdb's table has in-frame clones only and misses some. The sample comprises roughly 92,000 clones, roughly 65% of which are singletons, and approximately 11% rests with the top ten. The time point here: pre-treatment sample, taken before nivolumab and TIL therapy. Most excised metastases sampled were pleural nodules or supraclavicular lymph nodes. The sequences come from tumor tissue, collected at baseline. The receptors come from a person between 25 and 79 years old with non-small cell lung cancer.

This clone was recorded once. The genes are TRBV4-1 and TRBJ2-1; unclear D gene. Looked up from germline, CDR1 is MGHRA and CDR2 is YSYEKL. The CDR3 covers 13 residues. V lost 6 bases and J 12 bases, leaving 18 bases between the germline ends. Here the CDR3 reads CASRLDLSGVQFF. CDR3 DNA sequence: TGCGCCAGCAGGCTAGATCTCTCGGGTGTGCAGTTCTTC.

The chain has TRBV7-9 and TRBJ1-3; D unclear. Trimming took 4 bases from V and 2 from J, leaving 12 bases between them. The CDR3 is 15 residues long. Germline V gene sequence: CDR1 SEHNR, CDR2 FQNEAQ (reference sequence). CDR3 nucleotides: TGTGCCAGCAGCTCGGGTGGAGATACTGGAAACACCATATATTTT. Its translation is CASSSGGDTGNTIYF.

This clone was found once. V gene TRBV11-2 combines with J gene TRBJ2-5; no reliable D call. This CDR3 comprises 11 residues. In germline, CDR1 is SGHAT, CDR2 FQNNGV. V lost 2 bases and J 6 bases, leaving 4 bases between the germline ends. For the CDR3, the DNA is TGTGCCAGCAGCTTATATCAGACCCAGTACTTC. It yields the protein CASSLYQTQYF.

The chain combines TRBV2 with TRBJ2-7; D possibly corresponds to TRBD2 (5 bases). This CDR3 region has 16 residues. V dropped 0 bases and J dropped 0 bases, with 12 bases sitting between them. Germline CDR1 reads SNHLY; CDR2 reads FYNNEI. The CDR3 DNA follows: TGTGCCAGCAGTGAAGCCGACGGGGTATACTCCTACGAGCAGTACTTC. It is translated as CASSEADGVYSYEQYF.

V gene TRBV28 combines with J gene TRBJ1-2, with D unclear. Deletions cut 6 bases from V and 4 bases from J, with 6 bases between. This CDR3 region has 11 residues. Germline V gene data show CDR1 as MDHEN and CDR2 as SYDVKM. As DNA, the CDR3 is TGTGCCAGCAGGGTAGCCTATGGCTACACCTTC. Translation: CASRVAYGYTF.

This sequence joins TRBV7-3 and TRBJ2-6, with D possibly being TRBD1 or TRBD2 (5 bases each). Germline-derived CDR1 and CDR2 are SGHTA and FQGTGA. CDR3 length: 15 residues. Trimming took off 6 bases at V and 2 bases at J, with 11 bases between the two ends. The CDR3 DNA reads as TGTGCCAGCAGTTCTCGAGGGGCTGGGGCCAACGTCCTGACTTTC. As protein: CASSSRGAGANVLTF.

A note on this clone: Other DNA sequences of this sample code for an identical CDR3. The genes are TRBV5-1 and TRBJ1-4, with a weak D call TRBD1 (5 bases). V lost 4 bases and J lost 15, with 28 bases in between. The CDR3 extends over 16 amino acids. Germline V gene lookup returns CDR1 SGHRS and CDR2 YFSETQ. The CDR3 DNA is TGCGCCAGCAGCCCTGGATGGGGTCCGGCAAATGGGGGGGTGTTTTTT. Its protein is CASSPGWGPANGGVFF.

The CDR3 reads CSVERGAGTQYF. In DNA form, the CDR3 reads TGCAGCGTTGAACGGGGGGCTGGGACCCAGTACTTC. The chain uses TRBV29-1 and TRBJ2-5, with D possibly matching TRBD2 (7 bases). The germline V gene has CDR1 SQVTM and CDR2 ANQGSEA. Deletions cut 2 bases from V and 7 bases from J, with 11 bases between. The CDR3 contains 12 residues. The whole variable domain, filled in from reference TRBV29-1 and TRBJ2-5, reads SAVISQKPSRDICQRGTSLTIQCQVDSQVTMMFWYRQQPGQSLTLIATANQGSEATYESGFVIDKFPISRPNLTFSTLTVSNMSPEDSSIYLCSVERGAGTQYFGPGTRLLVL.

As DNA, the CDR3 is TGTGCCAGCAGACCTCCCCTTTCCGGGACCTTGACCAAAAACATTCAGTACTTC. It encodes CASRPPLSGTLTKNIQYF. This chain uses TRBV13 with TRBJ2-4; D possibly matches TRBD1 or TRBD2 (5 bases each). Trimming stripped 6 bases from V and 2 bases from J, with 23 bases between. The length of the CDR3 is 18 residues. Germline CDR1 and CDR2: PRHDT and FYEKMQ (reference sequence).

The DNA for the CDR3 is TGTGCCAGCAGCTTTCGAACAGGGGGCGCTGAGAACACTGAAGCTTTCTTT. Residues: CASSFRTGGAENTEAFF. This sequence joins TRBV7-6 and TRBJ1-1; TRBD1 aligns across 9 bases. The CDR3 spans 17 residues. CDR1 is SGHVS and CDR2 is FNYEAQ in the germline V gene. V dropped 3 bases and J dropped 1; count of bases not matched to a gene: 9.